Each of the 28 T cell receptor beta chains below was sequenced from the same sample in a study of blood T cell repertoires in COVID-19 (dated by TCRdb to 2018 to 2021). Library generation was performed with the immunoSEQ multiplex PCR assay. Here the immuneACCESS table is served through TCRdb, limited to in-frame sequences with V and J called. Missing clones are a known gap in these copies; in checked studies unresolved V genes cover under half, and the rest lacks a known reason. Counted in this sample were about 200,000 clones; 70% to 85% of them appeared once. The ten largest clones take up roughly 5.2% of the sample. Sequencing used PBMCs or T cells enriched from blood (not recorded which). The receptors shown here come from a woman aged 55 to 70 with acute COVID-19.

The chain carries TRBV2 and TRBJ2-4; TRBD2 matches at 8 bases. Losses at the gene ends were 3 bases for V and 8 bases for J; bases not matched to a gene: 9. Germline CDR1 is SNHLY and CDR2 is FYNNEI. CDR3 size: 15 residues. The CDR3 spells CASSDSGGPVDIQYF. The CDR3 region has the DNA TGTGCCAGCAGTGACAGCGGGGGCCCCGTGGACATTCAGTACTTC.

The V and J genes are TRBV6-5 and TRBJ1-1; a possible D gene is TRBD1 (6 bases). Between the trimmed V and J ends, which lost 7 bases and 3 bases, there was a span of 18 bases. Germline V CDR1 and CDR2: MNHEY, SVGAGI. The CDR3 extends over 15 amino acids. CDR3 coding DNA: TGTGCCAGCAATAAGGCAGGGGAGATGTACACTGAAGCTTTCTTT. Amino acid sequence: CASNKAGEMYTEAFF.

This clone was counted a few times. The chain has TRBV30 and TRBJ2-7; a weak D match, TRBD1 (5 bases). The CDR3 is 12 residues long. V was shortened by 1 base and J by 5 bases, with 9 bases between the two germline ends. Germline lookup yields CDR1 GTSNPN and CDR2 SVGIG (reference sequence). The CDR3: CAWSAQGNEQYF. The CDR3 nucleotides read TGTGCCTGGAGTGCGCAGGGTAACGAGCAGTACTTC.

The chain employs TRBV7-9 and TRBJ1-2; D might be TRBD1 (5 bases). Trimming pared 7 bases from V and 3 bases from J, leaving 12 bases between. The CDR3 length is 13 residues. Looked up from germline, CDR1 is SEHNR and CDR2 is FQNEAQ (reference sequence). Here the CDR3 reads CASTRDLDYGYTF. The CDR3 DNA reads as TGTGCCAGCACTAGGGACTTGGACTATGGCTACACCTTC. Together with reference TRBV7-9 and TRBJ1-2, the CDR3 gives the full variable domain: DTGVSQNPRHKITKRGQNVTFRCDPISEHNRLYWYRQTLGQGPEFLTYFQNEAQLEKSRLLSDRFSAERPKGSFSTLEIQRTEQGDSAMYLCASTRDLDYGYTFGSGTRLTVV.

This rearrangement joins TRBV7-2 to TRBJ2-1; 13 bases are a match to TRBD2. The ends lost 5 bases at V and 14 bases at J; junction bases unmatched: 6. The CDR3 is made up of 13 amino acids. Germline V gene lookup returns CDR1 SGHTA and CDR2 FQGNSA. Written as DNA, the CDR3 is TGTGCCAGCAGCCCAGGACTAGCGGGAGACAAGTTCTTC. Residues: CASSPGLAGDKFF.

This chain links TRBV19 with TRBJ2-1; TRBD2 agrees at 11 bases. The CDR3 contains 14 residues. The V segment lost 4 bases and the J segment 8 bases; nucleotides outside the gene matches: 4. The germline V gene encodes CDR1 LNHDA and CDR2 SQIVND (reference sequence). CDR3 coding DNA: TGTGCCAGTAGTAGACTAGCGGGGAAAGATGAGCAGTTCTTC. It encodes CASSRLAGKDEQFF.

V gene TRBV10-3 combines with J gene TRBJ1-2, with TRBD1 matching over 10 bases. This CDR3 is 14 amino acids long. Trimming took 4 bases from V and 2 from J; bases not matched to a gene: 1. CDR1 and CDR2 (germline): ENHRY, SYGVKD. The CDR3 loop reads CAISGQGANYGYTF. Written as DNA, the CDR3 is TGTGCCATCAGTGGACAGGGGGCGAACTATGGCTACACCTTC.

The chain has TRBV21-1 and TRBJ2-4; the table's TRBD2 call for D was not verified on the DNA. TRBV21-1 is a recognized pseudogene. The CDR3 has 18 residues. The CDR3 sequence is CASRTLTLHRRDNHIQYF. As DNA, the CDR3 is TGTGCCAGCAGGACCTTGACACTCCACCGCCGGGATAACCACATTCAGTACTTC.

The V call is TRBV20-1, the J call TRBJ1-2; no definite D call. The CDR3 length is 11 residues. CDR1 and CDR2 from the germline V gene are DFQATT and SNEGSKA (reference sequence). Trimming left V 6 bases short and J 2 bases short, with 7 bases between. Here the CDR3 DNA reads TGCAGTGCGGCAATCAACTATGGCTACACCTTC. This codes for CSAAINYGYTF.

This chain links TRBV20-1 with TRBJ2-1, with D perhaps TRBD1 (6 bases). The germline V gene encodes CDR1 DFQATT and CDR2 SNEGSKA (reference sequence). Trimming removed 3 bases from V and 7 bases from J, with 10 bases in between. The CDR3 runs to 12 residues. CDR3 protein: CSASLQGNEQFF. The CDR3 nucleotides read TGCAGTGCTAGTTTACAGGGAAATGAGCAGTTCTTC.

This clone was picked up one time. This sequence joins TRBV30 and TRBJ2-4; D is possibly TRBD2 (6 bases). The CDR3 totals 12 residues. Trimming removed 3 bases at V and 11 bases at J, with 14 bases between. Germline V lookup: CDR1 GTSNPN, CDR2 SVGIG (reference sequence). CDR3 DNA: TGTGCCTGGAGCGATATTCCGGGGGTTCAGTACTTC. It codes for CAWSDIPGVQYF. Full variable domain (missing parts from reference TRBV30 and TRBJ2-4): SQTIHQWPATLVQPVGSPLSLECTVEGTSNPNLYWYRQAAGRGLQLLFYSVGIGQISSEVPQNLSASRPQDRQFILSSKKLLLSDSGFYLCAWSDIPGVQYFGAGTRLSVL.

The J gene is TRBJ2-1, the V gene TRBV28; weak D call: TRBD2 (6 bases). The CDR3 extends over 15 amino acids. CDR1 MDHEN and CDR2 SYDVKM come from the germline V gene. Trimming left V 7 bases short and J 6 bases short, with 19 bases between. CDR3 nucleotide sequence: TGTGCCAGCACCCCAGGCGGGACTCCAAGCAATGAGCAGTTCTTC. Protein: CASTPGGTPSNEQFF.

The table lists this clone with a count of one. Compared with germline, one end of the junction differs, possibly owing to a read error. V usage is TRBV7-9 and J usage is TRBJ1-1, with TRBD1 matching 7 bases. Germline values: CDR1 SEHNR, CDR2 FQNEAQ (reference sequence). This CDR3 has 12 amino acids. The CDR3 sequence: CASSLTGTAPPF. DNA of the CDR3: TGTGCCAGCAGCCTAACCGGGACAGCCCCCCCCTTT.

V and J are TRBV12-3 or TRBV12-4 and TRBJ2-7, with 8 positions matching TRBD2. V lost 7 bases, J lost 4 bases, and 6 bases stayed unmatched. The CDR3 is 13 residues long. CDR3 sequence reads: CASTGTSQYEQYF. The DNA for the CDR3 is TGTGCCAGCACCGGGACTAGTCAATACGAGCAGTACTTC.

This sequence joins TRBV9 and TRBJ1-2, with TRBD1 matching 8 bases. This CDR3 comprises 13 residues. Germline CDR1 reads SGDLS; CDR2 reads YYNGEE. The trim removed 3 bases at V and 8 bases at J, leaving 6 bases unmatched. The CDR3 DNA is TGTGCCAGCAGCGACGGACAGGGAAAAGGCTACACCTTC. Amino acids: CASSDGQGKGYTF.

The chain recombines TRBV2 with TRBJ2-2; D call uncertain. In germline, CDR1 is SNHLY, CDR2 FYNNEI. Trimming left V 8 bases short and J 6 bases short, with 7 bases between. The CDR3 has 11 amino acids. Written as DNA, the CDR3 is TGTGCCAGCTCGGGTGCCGGGGAGCTGTTTTTT. It specifies CASSGAGELFF.

This sequence joins TRBV5-4 and TRBJ2-3, with 10 bases matching TRBD2. The CDR3 contains 16 residues. The V segment lost 3 bases and the J segment 0 bases; nucleotides outside the gene matches: 4. Germline CDR1 is SGHNT and CDR2 is YYREEE (reference sequence). The CDR3 sequence: CASSSGLASSTDTQYF. As DNA, the CDR3 is TGTGCCAGCAGCTCGGGACTAGCGTCTAGCACAGATACGCAGTATTTT.

This clone was observed at least ten times. V and J are TRBV7-8 and TRBJ1-5; D call uncertain. Between the trimmed V and J ends, which lost 8 bases and 8 bases, there was a span of 16 bases. Germline V gene sequence: CDR1 SGHVS, CDR2 FQNEAQ. The CDR3 sequence is 13 residues long. Here the CDR3 reads CASCPVLSEPQHF. DNA of the CDR3: TGTGCCAGCTGCCCTGTTCTCAGTGAGCCCCAGCATTTT.

The V gene is TRBV6-5, the J gene TRBJ1-1; D unclear. With 2 bases removed from V and 3 bases from J, the gap between germline ends came to 16 bases. The germline gives CDR1 MNHEY, CDR2 SVGAGI. The CDR3 length is 16 residues. CDR3 coding DNA: TGTGCCAGCAGTTACAAGCCCCAGGCACTCCACACTGAAGCTTTCTTT. Protein product: CASSYKPQALHTEAFF.

The chain is built from TRBV9 and TRBJ2-7; D perhaps matches TRBD2 (6 bases). V shed 0 bases and J shed 3 bases, with 10 bases lying between them. The CDR3 covers 14 residues. Germline CDR1 reads SGDLS; CDR2 reads YYNGEE. The CDR3 coding sequence is TGTGCCAGCAGCGTAGCCCTGGGAGGCTACGAGCAGTACTTC. Residues: CASSVALGGYEQYF.

V is TRBV18 and J is TRBJ2-1; 9 bases agree with TRBD2. V shed 2 bases, J shed 10 bases, and the junction held 9 bases outside the gene matches. Germline CDR1 reads KGHSH; CDR2 reads LQKENI. CDR3 length: 15 residues. The CDR3 sequence: CASSPKLAGYEEQFF. The CDR3 region has the DNA TGTGCCAGCTCACCAAAACTAGCGGGCTATGAAGAGCAGTTCTTC.

This chain uses TRBV3-1 (or the pseudogene TRBV3-2) with TRBJ1-3; D is unclear. This CDR3 comprises 15 residues. Germline lookup yields CDR1 LGHDT and CDR2 YNNKEL (reference sequence). V lost 1 base and J 4 bases, leaving 11 bases between the germline ends. The CDR3 loop is CASSQVTGGGNTIYF. The CDR3 DNA sequence: TGTGCCAGCAGCCAAGTGACGGGTGGAGGAAACACCATATATTTT.

The genes are TRBV9 and TRBJ1-4; weak D call: TRBD1 (5 bases). The CDR3 spans 14 residues. The V end was cut by 0 bases, the J end by 8 bases, with 11 bases between. CDR1 is SGDLS and CDR2 is YYNGEE in the germline V gene. CDR3 nucleotide sequence: TGTGCCAGCAGCGTAGCTGTTGGGGGGGAAAAACTGTTTTTT. Protein sequence: CASSVAVGGEKLFF.

This clone was counted a few times. V is TRBV27 and J is TRBJ2-5, with TRBD2 matching over 13 bases. There are 17 residues in the CDR3. After removal of 4 bases from V and 1 base from J, the junction contained 6 bases not matched to a gene. Germline V lookup: CDR1 MNHEY, CDR2 SMNVEV (reference sequence). CDR3 in amino acids: CASSSQTSGGIQETQYF. The CDR3 nucleotides are TGTGCCAGCAGTTCCCAGACTAGCGGGGGGATCCAAGAGACCCAGTACTTC.

CDR3 sequence reads: CAWSPPDRPALGGYTF. In DNA, the CDR3 is TGTGCCTGGAGTCCTCCGGACAGGCCTGCCCTGGGTGGCTACACCTTC. The chain couples TRBV30 to TRBJ1-2; 7 nucleotides match TRBD1. CDR1 is GTSNPN and CDR2 is SVGIG in the germline V gene (reference sequence). The CDR3 consists of 16 residues. Germline trimming cut 2 bases from V and 7 bases from J; bases unmatched to any gene: 16.

To note about this clone: Other DNA sequences in this specimen translate into the identical CDR3. This chain links TRBV7-9 with TRBJ1-3; D possibly corresponds to TRBD1 (6 bases). The CDR3 contains 15 residues. V was pared by 5 bases and J by 0 bases, with 11 bases between. Germline V lookup: CDR1 SEHNR, CDR2 FQNEAQ (reference sequence). DNA of the CDR3: TGTGCCAGCAGCCCGGACAGAAGCTCTGGAAACACCATATATTTT. Translation gives CASSPDRSSGNTIYF.

Only one count was recorded for this clone. The rearrangement links TRBV6-4 to TRBJ1-2, with D possibly TRBD1 on 6 matching bases. Trimming removed 3 bases from V and 5 bases from J, with 13 bases in between. The germline V gene encodes CDR1 MRHNA and CDR2 SNTAGT. This CDR3 spans 14 amino acids. Written as DNA, the CDR3 is TGTGCCAGCAGTGAACATGGGGGGGCGTATGGCTACACCTTC. This sequence encodes CASSEHGGAYGYTF.

V is TRBV5-1 and J is TRBJ1-6; 7 positions agree with TRBD1. Germline V CDR1 and CDR2: SGHRS, YFSETQ. After removal of 4 bases from V and 8 bases from J, the junction contained 15 bases not matched to a gene. The CDR3 has 17 residues. The CDR3 bases are TGCGCCAGCAGCCTGCTCCCGACCGGGACAGAATATTCACCCCTCCACTTT. Translated, it gives CASSLLPTGTEYSPLHF. Filled out from reference TRBV5-1 and TRBJ1-6, the complete variable domain reads KAGVTQTPRYLIKTRGQQVTLSCSPISGHRSVSWYQQTPGQGLQFLFEYFSETQRNKGNFPGRFSGRQFSNSRSEMNVSTLELGDSALYLCASSLLPTGTEYSPLHFGNGTRLTVT.